The 8 T cell receptor beta chains below were found in one sample sequenced in a study of blood T cell repertoires in COVID-19. TCRdb's copy holds only in-frame clones and misses some; the assay was immunoSEQ multiplex PCR. The table shows some 340,000 clones, with roughly 85% occurring only once. Source material: peripheral blood. These receptors all come from a woman between 18 and 29 years old with acute or convalescent COVID-19.

This rearrangement joins TRBV5-1 to TRBJ1-2; 9 bases line up with TRBD1. V lost 4 bases, J lost 4 bases, and 5 bases stayed unmatched. Germline V gene data show CDR1 as SGHRS and CDR2 as YFSETQ. The CDR3 totals 14 residues. The CDR3 DNA reads TGCGCCAGCAGCCAGGACAGGGGTGGCTATGGCTACACCTTC. It translates to CASSQDRGGYGYTF.

The chain joins TRBV5-1 to TRBJ2-6, with D uncertain. The V end was cut by 0 bases, the J end by 2 bases, with 12 bases between. Germline V gives CDR1 SGHRS, CDR2 YFSETQ. The CDR3 loop spans 17 amino acids. DNA for the CDR3: TGCGCCAGCAGCTTGGTGGTAGCAGCCACTGGGGCCAACGTCCTGACTTTC. Its translation is CASSLVVAATGANVLTF.

V and J are TRBV7-9 and TRBJ1-2; D is ambiguous. The CDR3 contains 13 residues. V shed 0 bases and J shed 8 bases, with 10 bases lying between them. The germline V gene encodes CDR1 SEHNR and CDR2 FQNEAQ (reference sequence). The CDR3 region has the DNA TGTGCCAGCAGCTTAGCGGCCGGGGTCGGCTACACCTTC. Translating gives CASSLAAGVGYTF.

The CDR3 sequence is CASSSWDRGQFF. The CDR3 DNA is TGTGCCAGCAGTTCGTGGGACAGGGGGCAGTTCTTC. The chain carries TRBV6-6 and TRBJ2-1; 10 nucleotides agree with TRBD1. The CDR3 length is 12 residues. The V gene's germline CDR1 is MNHNY and CDR2 SVGAGI (reference sequence). The V segment lost 4 bases and the J segment 12 bases; nucleotides outside the gene matches: 3.

This chain connects TRBV12-3 or TRBV12-4 to TRBJ1-1; 9 bases agree with TRBD1. The CDR3 consists of 13 residues. Trimming cost V 7 bases and J 4 bases; bases outside gene matches: 4. The CDR3 loop reads CASTLTGGTEAFF. The DNA of the CDR3 is TGTGCCAGCACCCTGACAGGGGGCACTGAAGCTTTCTTT.

The V and J genes are TRBV19 and TRBJ1-1; D perhaps matches TRBD1 (5 bases). CDR1 LNHDA and CDR2 SQIVND come from the germline V gene (reference sequence). V lost 8 bases, J lost 0 bases, and 16 bases lay in between. The CDR3 length is 15 residues. CDR3 amino acids: CASVGSTVVNTEAFF. The CDR3 region has the DNA TGTGCCAGTGTGGGTTCGACAGTGGTGAACACTGAAGCTTTCTTT.

The chain has TRBV6-5 and TRBJ2-7, with 14 bases aligning to TRBD2. V trimming: 8 bases; J trimming: 5 bases; junction bases outside the gene matches: 5. The CDR3 runs 14 residues. CDR1 is MNHEY, CDR2 SVGAGI, per germline. The CDR3 coding sequence is TGTGCCAGCCAAGGGACTAGCGGGAGCCACGAGCAGTACTTC. It is translated as CASQGTSGSHEQYF.

The rearrangement uses TRBV24-1 and TRBJ2-3; D gene uncertain. The CDR3 runs 16 residues. CDR1 is KGHDR and CDR2 is SFDVKD in the germline V gene. V was cut by 3 bases and J by 2 bases, with 14 bases left in between. CDR3 coding DNA: TGTGCCACCAGTGATCCTCAGACTGCGACCACAGATACGCAGTATTTT. Translation: CATSDPQTATTDTQYF.